The rows below give T cell receptor beta chains drawn from one sample of a study of T cell responses to AZD1222 COVID-19 vaccine. Measured with immunoSEQ multiplex PCR; TCRdb has only the in-frame clones, and not every one. The table includes approximately 150,000 clones, roughly 88% detected once. The input for sequencing was peripheral blood, taken 28 days after the second dose of the MenACWY control vaccine. All receptors come from an adult who received the MenACWY meningococcal vaccine as a control. Each CDR3 is given with its conserved first and last residue. Fields, in order: clone size, J gene, V gene, D gene, CDR3 DNA, CDR3 protein. The D gene is left open where the match is weak. For some rows the clone size is stated as once, few or many, or as a class when expanded; others skip it.

size: .; J: TRBJ1-6; V: TRBV19; D: .; DNA: TGTGCCAGTAGTATCTTTTCTGCCGGGAGGTCACCCCTCCACTTT; CDR3: CASSIFSAGRSPLHF
size: .; J: TRBJ2-2; V: TRBV5-5; D: TRBD1; DNA: TGTGCCAGCAGCACAACAGGGGCCGGGGAGCTGTTTTTT; CDR3: CASSTTGAGELFF
size: .; J: TRBJ1-6; V: TRBV4-3; D: TRBD1; DNA: TGCGCCAGCAGCCAATCACAGGGGGCGCGGGGGCCCCTCCACTTT; CDR3: CASSQSQGARGPLHF
size: .; J: TRBJ1-1; V: TRBV11-3; D: TRBD1; DNA: TGTGCCAGCAGCGACAGGGTGGGGTACCAAGCAGCTTTCTTT; CDR3: CASSDRVGYQAAFF
size: .; J: TRBJ1-1; V: TRBV5-1; D: .; DNA: TGCGCCAGCAGCACCTTCGACAGGAACACTGAAGCTTTCTTT; CDR3: CASSTFDRNTEAFF
size: .; J: TRBJ2-7; V: TRBV30; D: TRBD1; DNA: TGTGCCTGGGACAGGGCCTACGAGCAGTACTTC; CDR3: CAWDRAYEQYF
size: .; J: TRBJ2-7; V: TRBV5-4; D: .; DNA: TGTGCCAGCAGCTTGGGGGAGTATTACGAGCAGTACTTC; CDR3: CASSLGEYYEQYF
size: .; J: TRBJ2-4; V: TRBV19; D: .; DNA: TGTGCCAGTAGTATAAAGGCGGGCAGAGCCAAAAACATTCAGTACTTC; CDR3: CASSIKAGRAKNIQYF
size: .; J: TRBJ2-1; V: TRBV5-1; D: TRBD2; DNA: TGCGCCAGCAGCTTGGCCCTAGCGGGAGGCAATGAGCGGTTCTTC; CDR3: CASSLALAGGNERFF
size: .; J: TRBJ1-2; V: TRBV3-1/TRBV3-2; D: .; DNA: TGTGCCAGCAGCCCCTCCCGGTCGCCTAACTATGGCTACACCTTC; CDR3: CASSPSRSPNYGYTF
size: .; J: TRBJ1-1; V: TRBV7-6; D: .; DNA: TGTGCCAGCAGCTTAGGGTTGGCCTACACTGAAGCTTTCTTT; CDR3: CASSLGLAYTEAFF
size: .; J: TRBJ2-1; V: TRBV30; D: TRBD2; DNA: TGTGCCTGGAGGTCAGGAGCGGGAGGGCAGTCCTACAATGAGCAGTTCTTC; CDR3: CAWRSGAGGQSYNEQFF
size: .; J: TRBJ1-1; V: TRBV5-1; D: .; DNA: TGCGCCAGCAGCTTGCAGGGAGGAAGGACTGAAGCTTTCTTT; CDR3: CASSLQGGRTEAFF
size: .; J: TRBJ1-2; V: TRBV29-1; D: TRBD1; DNA: TGCAGCGTTGAGTCCAGGGGGCTTTATGGCTACACCTTC; CDR3: CSVESRGLYGYTF
size: .; J: TRBJ2-2; V: TRBV5-1; D: .; DNA: TGCGCCAGCAGCCCTGGGGTTGCGAACACCGGGGAGCTGTTTTTT; CDR3: CASSPGVANTGELFF
size: .; J: TRBJ1-5; V: TRBV18; D: .; DNA: TGTGCCAGCTCACCTTCGGCAGAAAATCAGCCCCAGCATTTT; CDR3: CASSPSAENQPQHF
size: .; J: TRBJ2-1; V: TRBV28; D: .; DNA: TGTGCCAGCAGTTTTCTGGATGGCGACTCCTACAATGAGCAGTTCTTC; CDR3: CASSFLDGDSYNEQFF
size: .; J: TRBJ2-2; V: TRBV7-2; D: TRBD1; DNA: TGTGCCAGCAGCACCCGACAGGGCTATGTCGGGGAGCTGTTTTTT; CDR3: CASSTRQGYVGELFF
size: .; J: TRBJ1-5; V: TRBV27; D: .; DNA: TGTGCCAGCAGCAACAGCCGAGTAGTGGGTCAGCCCCAGCATTTT; CDR3: CASSNSRVVGQPQHF
size: .; J: TRBJ2-2; V: TRBV7-9; D: .; DNA: TGTGCCAGCAGTTCGGACAAAAACACCGGGGAGCTGTTTTTT; CDR3: CASSSDKNTGELFF
size: once; J: TRBJ1-1; V: TRBV27; D: TRBD1; DNA: TGTGCCAGCAGTCCGGGGACAGGGGGTTGGACTGAAGCTTTCTTT; CDR3: CASSPGTGGWTEAFF
size: .; J: TRBJ2-1; V: TRBV28; D: .; DNA: TGTGCCAGCAGCTTTGAGGGGCTAGCCCTGGGGCAGTTCTTC; CDR3: CASSFEGLALGQFF
size: .; J: TRBJ2-1; V: TRBV7-2; D: .; DNA: TGTGCCAGCAGGGGAGAAGCTCACGTCTACAATGAGCAGTTCTTC; CDR3: CASRGEAHVYNEQFF
size: .; J: TRBJ2-1; V: TRBV28; D: TRBD1; DNA: TGTGCCAGCAGTTTAGACGGACAGGACAATGAGCAGTTCTTC; CDR3: CASSLDGQDNEQFF
size: .; J: TRBJ2-2; V: TRBV30; D: .; DNA: TGTGCCTGGAGCATAGGGGTATCCGGGGAGCTGTTTTTT; CDR3: CAWSIGVSGELFF
size: .; J: TRBJ1-1; V: TRBV19; D: .; DNA: TGTGCCAGCTCAGGGGACAATAACCCAGCTTTCTTT; CDR3: CASSGDNNPAFF
size: .; J: TRBJ1-1; V: TRBV18; D: .; DNA: TGTGCCAGCTCACCTTTACAGGGTATGGATGAAGCTTTCTTT; CDR3: CASSPLQGMDEAFF
size: .; J: TRBJ2-5; V: TRBV3-1/TRBV3-2; D: TRBD2; DNA: TGTGCCAGCAGGGGACTAGCGGACGTGTGGGAGACCCAGTACTTC; CDR3: CASRGLADVWETQYF
size: few; J: TRBJ1-1; V: TRBV7-2; D: TRBD1; DNA: TGTGCCAGCAGCTTGACAGGGGGCACCACTGAAGCTTTCTTT; CDR3: CASSLTGGTTEAFF
size: .; J: TRBJ1-3; V: TRBV5-8; D: TRBD1; DNA: TGTGCCAGCAGCTTGGACAGGGGTGGAAACACCATATATTTT; CDR3: CASSLDRGGNTIYF
size: many; J: TRBJ1-3; V: TRBV5-1; D: TRBD1; DNA: TGCGCCAGCAGCTTACAGGGGCACGGAAACACCATATATTTT; CDR3: CASSLQGHGNTIYF
size: once; J: TRBJ1-1; V: TRBV5-1; D: .; DNA: TGCGCCAGCAGCGTACGGTTGGGGCCGATGAACACTGAAGCTTTCTTT; CDR3: CASSVRLGPMNTEAFF
size: .; J: TRBJ1-5; V: TRBV19; D: .; DNA: TGTGCCAGTAGTATCGGTTCCAGGGGCAATCAGCCCCAGCATTTT; CDR3: CASSIGSRGNQPQHF
size: .; J: TRBJ2-3; V: TRBV5-8; D: .; DNA: TGTGCCAGCAGCTTGGCGCGGCGAGGGAGCACAGATACGCAGTATTTT; CDR3: CASSLARRGSTDTQYF
size: .; J: TRBJ2-5; V: TRBV11-3; D: TRBD2; DNA: TGTGCCAGCAGCTTTGGTCTAGCGGGAGGGCACCTAGGGGGGACCCAGTACTTC; CDR3: CASSFGLAGGHLGGTQYF
size: few; J: TRBJ1-1; V: TRBV7-2; D: .; DNA: TGTGCCAGCAGCTTACTAGGGACAACTGAAGCTTTCTTT; CDR3: CASSLLGTTEAFF
size: .; J: TRBJ2-7; V: TRBV7-6; D: .; DNA: TGTGCCAGCAGCTTAGGCCCACGACCTCAGGTTACCTACGAGCAGTACTTC; CDR3: CASSLGPRPQVTYEQYF
size: .; J: TRBJ1-1; V: TRBV25-1; D: TRBD1; DNA: TGTGCCAGCAGTGATGCCGGGACAGGGGACACTGAAGCTTTCTTT; CDR3: CASSDAGTGDTEAFF
size: once; J: TRBJ1-1; V: TRBV7-2; D: TRBD1; DNA: TGTGCCAGCAGCTGGGACAGGGTAAATACTGAAGCTTTCTTT; CDR3: CASSWDRVNTEAFF
size: .; J: TRBJ2-1; V: TRBV28; D: .; DNA: TGTGCCAGCAGACCTAGCCAGGGTAGGGCCTACAATGAGCAGTTCTTC; CDR3: CASRPSQGRAYNEQFF
size: .; J: TRBJ2-5; V: TRBV7-9; D: TRBD2; DNA: TGTGCCAGCAGCCGTCGTACCAGCGGGAGTGGAGAGACCCAGTACTTC; CDR3: CASSRRTSGSGETQYF
size: .; J: TRBJ2-1; V: TRBV2; D: .; DNA: TGTGCCAGCAGTGAAATCAAGGTCGATGAGCAGTTCTTC; CDR3: CASSEIKVDEQFF
size: .; J: TRBJ1-2; V: TRBV5-4; D: .; DNA: TGTGCCAGCAGCCCACTGAGTGGAGGGACGAACTATGGCTACACCTTC; CDR3: CASSPLSGGTNYGYTF
size: .; J: TRBJ1-6; V: TRBV10-3; D: .; DNA: TGTGCCATCAGTGAGGGGGACATATCACCCCTCCACTTT; CDR3: CAISEGDISPLHF
size: .; J: TRBJ2-7; V: TRBV5-4; D: .; DNA: TGTGCCAGCAGCTTGAAGGGCCGGCGGGCCTACGAGCAGTACTTC; CDR3: CASSLKGRRAYEQYF
size: .; J: TRBJ2-5; V: TRBV5-1; D: TRBD2; DNA: TGCGCCAGCAGCTTGGCCGCTGGGTTAGCGGGGGAAGAGACCCAGTACTTC; CDR3: CASSLAAGLAGEETQYF
size: .; J: TRBJ2-2; V: TRBV6-5; D: .; DNA: TGTGCCAGCAGTTTAGGGGGAGGGAACGGGGAGCTGTTTTTT; CDR3: CASSLGGGNGELFF
size: few; J: TRBJ1-4; V: TRBV7-2; D: .; DNA: TGTGCCAGCAGCTTAAGACGCAGTGAAAAACTGTTTTTT; CDR3: CASSLRRSEKLFF
size: .; J: TRBJ1-6; V: TRBV19; D: .; DNA: TGTGCCAGTAGTATAGGTGACAGCGTTGAAAATTCACCCCTCCACTTT; CDR3: CASSIGDSVENSPLHF
size: .; J: TRBJ1-6; V: TRBV28; D: .; DNA: TGTGCCAGCAGTTTAGAAGGGAATAATTCACCCCTCCACTTT; CDR3: CASSLEGNNSPLHF
size: .; J: TRBJ2-5; V: TRBV7-2; D: .; DNA: TGTGCCAGCAGCTTCCAGCAGGGGGGAGAGACCCAGTACTTC; CDR3: CASSFQQGGETQYF
size: few; J: TRBJ2-7; V: TRBV5-4; D: TRBD2; DNA: TGTGCCAGCAGCCTGACTAGCGGGAGGTCGGGCGAGCAGTACTTC; CDR3: CASSLTSGRSGEQYF
size: .; J: TRBJ2-1; V: TRBV7-9; D: TRBD2; DNA: TGTGCCAGCAGCCAAACTAGCGGGAGGGCCGATGAGCAGTTCTTC; CDR3: CASSQTSGRADEQFF